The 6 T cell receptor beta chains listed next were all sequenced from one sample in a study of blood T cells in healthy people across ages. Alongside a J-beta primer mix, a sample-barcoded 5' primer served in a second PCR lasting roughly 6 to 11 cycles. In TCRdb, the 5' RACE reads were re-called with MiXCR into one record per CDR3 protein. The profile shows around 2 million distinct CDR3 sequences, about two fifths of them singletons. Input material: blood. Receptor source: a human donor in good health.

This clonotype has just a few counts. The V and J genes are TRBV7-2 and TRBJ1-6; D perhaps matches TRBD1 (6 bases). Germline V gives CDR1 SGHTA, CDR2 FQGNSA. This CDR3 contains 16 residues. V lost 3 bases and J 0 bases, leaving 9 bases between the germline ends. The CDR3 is CASSFRGGSYNSPLHF. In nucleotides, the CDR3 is TGTGCCAGCAGCTTTAGGGGGGGCTCCTATAATTCACCCCTCCACTTT.

In DNA form, the CDR3 reads TGTGCCAGCAGCAGACAAGCGGGATCCAGGGATACGCAGTATTTT. Translated: CASSRQAGSRDTQYF. The V call is TRBV7-3, the J call TRBJ2-3; 7 bases are shared with TRBD2. The ends lost 5 bases at V and 6 bases at J; junction bases unmatched: 11. Germline V CDR1 and CDR2: SGHTA, FQGTGA. The CDR3 sequence is 15 residues long.

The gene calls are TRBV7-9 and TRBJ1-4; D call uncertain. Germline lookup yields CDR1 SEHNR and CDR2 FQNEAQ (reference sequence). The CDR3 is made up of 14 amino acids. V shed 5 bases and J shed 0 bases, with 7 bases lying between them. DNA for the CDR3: TGTGCCAGCAGCACCAGTGCAACTAATGAAAAACTGTTTTTT. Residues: CASSTSATNEKLFF.

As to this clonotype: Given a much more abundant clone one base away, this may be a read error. The chain's CDR3 is CSVGSVFQETQYF. The CDR3 DNA reads TGCAGCGTTGGCAGCGTTTTCCAAGAGACCCAGTACTTC. J is TRBJ2-5 and V is TRBV29-1; D gene ambiguous. The CDR3 loop spans 13 amino acids. Germline lookup yields CDR1 SQVTM and CDR2 ANQGSEA. Deletions cut 4 bases from V and 1 base from J, with 10 bases between.

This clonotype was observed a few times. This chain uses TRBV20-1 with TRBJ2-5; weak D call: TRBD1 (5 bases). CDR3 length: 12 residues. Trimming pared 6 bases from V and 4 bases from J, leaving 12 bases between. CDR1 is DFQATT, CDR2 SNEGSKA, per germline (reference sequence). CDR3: CSAAGSRETQYF. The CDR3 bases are TGCAGTGCAGCAGGGTCGCGAGAGACCCAGTACTTC.

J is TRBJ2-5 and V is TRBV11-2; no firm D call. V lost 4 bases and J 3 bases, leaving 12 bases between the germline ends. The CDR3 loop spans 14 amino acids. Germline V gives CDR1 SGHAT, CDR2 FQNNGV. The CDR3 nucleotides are TGTGCCAGCAGCTCCTGGACGGTTGAAGAGACCCAGTACTTC. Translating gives CASSSWTVEETQYF.